The 24 T cell receptor beta chains presented below share a single source sample, sequenced in a study of radiotherapy plus CTLA-4 blockade in lung cancer. Using immunoSEQ multiplex PCR, the repertoire was profiled, and TCRdb retains in-frame clones only, with some absent. The sample consists of more than 90,000 clones, more than 65% of them appearing once. The sequences come from peripheral blood, collected from a patient treated with radiotherapy plus ipilimumab. These receptors were obtained from a human donor with non-small cell lung cancer that progressed on radiotherapy plus ipilimumab. Some clones in this sample may be carry-over from other donors' samples.

The genes are TRBV7-2 and TRBJ2-4; no firm D call. CDR1 is SGHTA, CDR2 FQGNSA, per germline. This CDR3 has 17 residues. Trimming pared 4 bases from V and 0 bases from J, leaving 16 bases between. The CDR3 DNA reads as TGTGCCAGCAGCTCACGACACACTAACTTAGCCAAAAACATTCAGTACTTC. As protein: CASSSRHTNLAKNIQYF.

This chain joins TRBV25-1 and TRBJ1-2, with D tentatively TRBD1 (6 bases). The CDR3 length is 15 residues. With 1 base removed from V and 4 bases from J, the gap between germline ends came to 13 bases. CDR1 MGHDK and CDR2 SYGVNS come from the germline V gene. The CDR3 nucleotides read TGTGCCAGCAGTGAATTTGGGGGCGCGGGCTATGGCTACACCTTC. This encodes CASSEFGGAGYGYTF.

The rearrangement links TRBV7-6 to TRBJ2-5; the D is unclear. The CDR3 has 15 residues. Trimming took 2 bases from V and 2 from J, leaving 12 bases between them. Germline lookup yields CDR1 SGHVS and CDR2 FNYEAQ. The CDR3 DNA is TGTGCCAGCAGCTTACCCTATTCTGGGCAAGAGACCCAGTACTTC. This codes for CASSLPYSGQETQYF.

The chain joins TRBV7-9 to TRBJ2-7, with D tentatively TRBD1 (6 bases). Germline V lookup: CDR1 SEHNR, CDR2 FQNEAQ (reference sequence). CDR3 length equals 15 residues. Trimming left V 2 bases short and J 3 bases short, with 14 bases between. CDR3 DNA: TGTGCCAGCAGCTTATTCGCAGGGGCCTTCTACGAGCAGTACTTC. Protein sequence: CASSLFAGAFYEQYF.

The V and J genes are TRBV19 and TRBJ1-1; a weak D match, TRBD1 (6 bases). Germline lookup yields CDR1 LNHDA and CDR2 SQIVND (reference sequence). The CDR3 length is 15 residues. Trimming removed 5 bases at V and 1 base at J, with 14 bases between. This chain's CDR3 is CASSSLDSPNTEAFF. As DNA, the CDR3 is TGTGCCAGTAGTTCTCTGGACAGCCCGAACACTGAAGCTTTCTTT.

The chain links TRBV2 to TRBJ1-1; 8 nucleotides line up with TRBD1. Unmatched junction bases numbered 2, after V lost 6 bases and J lost 5 bases. The CDR3 is 12 residues long. From germline, CDR1 is SNHLY and CDR2 FYNNEI. CDR3 loop: CASSQGATEAFF. CDR3 DNA: TGTGCCAGCAGCCAGGGGGCTACTGAAGCTTTCTTT.

In its sample, this clone was seen once. The rearrangement joins TRBV5-1 to TRBJ1-1; the D is unclear. Trimming left V 0 bases short and J 3 bases short, with 9 bases between. This CDR3 has 14 residues. The V gene's germline CDR1 is SGHRS and CDR2 YFSETQ. CDR3 DNA: TGCGCCAGCAGCTTGGGATTTGGGGACACTGAAGCTTTCTTT. Translation gives CASSLGFGDTEAFF. The full variable domain, with the rest looked up from reference TRBV5-1 and TRBJ1-1, is KAGVTQTPRYLIKTRGQQVTLSCSPISGHRSVSWYQQTPGQGLQFLFEYFSETQRNKGNFPGRFSGRQFSNSRSEMNVSTLELGDSALYLCASSLGFGDTEAFFGQGTRLTVV.

The chain employs TRBV18 and TRBJ1-3, with 7 bases fitting TRBD1. The CDR3 has 13 amino acids. The V and J ends lost 6 bases and 8 bases, in that order; junction bases with no gene match: 7. Germline CDR1 and CDR2: KGHSH and LQKENI. CDR3 bases: TGTGCCAGCTCTTACGACAGGGAGGACACCATATATTTT. Translated: CASSYDREDTIYF.

The V call is TRBV6-6, the J call TRBJ2-6; 7 positions agree with TRBD2. Germline CDR1 is MNHNY and CDR2 is SVGAGI (reference sequence). This CDR3 spans 16 amino acids. The V gene end was trimmed by 6 bases and the J gene end by 4 bases; junction bases not matched to a gene: 9. The CDR3 DNA is TGTGCCAGCAGCCGTGGGGGGAGGGAAGGGGCCAACGTCCTGACTTTC. Residues: CASSRGGREGANVLTF.

The chain couples TRBV27 to TRBJ1-4; 7 bases line up with TRBD1. This CDR3 comprises 13 residues. V was pared by 6 bases and J by 8 bases, with 6 bases of the junction left unmatched. Germline V CDR1 and CDR2: MNHEY, SMNVEV (reference sequence). CDR3 loop: CASRGQSPEKLFF. Written as DNA, the CDR3 is TGTGCCAGCAGGGGACAGTCCCCCGAAAAACTGTTTTTT.

V is TRBV7-3 and J is TRBJ1-6, with 7 bases matching TRBD1. The CDR3 consists of 15 residues. Germline V gives CDR1 SGHTA, CDR2 FQGTGA. J was trimmed by 6 bases and V by 3 bases; bases with no gene match: 5. The CDR3 loop is CASSFQGGFNSPLHF. CDR3 coding DNA: TGTGCCAGCAGCTTCCAGGGGGGTTTTAATTCACCCCTCCACTTT.

The chain is built from TRBV4-2 and TRBJ1-4; possible D gene TRBD1, 5 bases. Trimming shortened V by 2 bases and J by 7 bases, and 11 bases separated the two germline ends. This CDR3 has 14 residues. CDR1 and CDR2 from the germline V gene are LGHNA and YNFKEQ. In nucleotides, the CDR3 is TGTGCCAGCAGCCAACCGGGGGGAGGTGAAAAACTGTTTTTT. The encoded protein is CASSQPGGGEKLFF.

The chain joins TRBV28 to TRBJ1-2; 7 bases match TRBD1. The junction had 13 bases not matched to a gene; V was cut back by 4 bases and J by 8 bases. Germline V gene sequence: CDR1 MDHEN, CDR2 SYDVKM. The CDR3 has 15 amino acids. The CDR3 DNA reads as TGTGCCAGCAGTTCGGGGACAGCCTATAGGTCAGGCTACACCTTC. Residues: CASSSGTAYRSGYTF.

The genes are TRBV16 and TRBJ2-3, with 9 bases lining up with TRBD2. V was pared by 2 bases and J by 2 bases, with 11 bases of the junction left unmatched. The CDR3 totals 18 residues. Germline V lookup: CDR1 KGHSY, CDR2 FQNENV. In DNA, the CDR3 is TGTGCCAGCAGCCAAATCCAGGGGACTAGCCCGTACACAGATACGCAGTATTTT. This sequence encodes CASSQIQGTSPYTDTQYF.

This chain joins TRBV4-1 and TRBJ2-7, with 8 bases aligning to TRBD2. Trimming at V came to 3 bases and at J to 1 base, leaving 5 bases not matched to a gene. CDR1 and CDR2 from the germline V gene are MGHRA and YSYEKL. The CDR3 spans 15 residues. This CDR3 is CASSHLGRGSYEQYF. The CDR3 DNA sequence: TGCGCCAGCAGCCATCTCGGGAGGGGTTCCTACGAGCAGTACTTC.

V usage is TRBV10-3 and J usage is TRBJ1-4, with D perhaps TRBD1 (5 bases). With 2 bases removed from V and 8 bases from J, the gap between germline ends came to 9 bases. This CDR3 has 13 amino acids. Per germline, CDR1 ENHRY and CDR2 SYGVKD. CDR3 residues: CAISETRGEKLFF. The CDR3 DNA is TGTGCCATCAGTGAGACTCGGGGCGAAAAACTGTTTTTT.

This chain joins TRBV9 and TRBJ2-5; D is undetermined. The CDR3 contains 14 residues. Trimming removed 7 bases at V and 1 base at J, with 14 bases between. Looked up from germline, CDR1 is SGDLS and CDR2 is YYNGEE. The CDR3 loop is CASSRRALQETQYF. The DNA for the CDR3 is TGTGCCAGCTCTCGAAGAGCGCTCCAAGAGACCCAGTACTTC.

The chain uses TRBV6-1 and TRBJ2-7; TRBD1 aligns across 9 bases. Trimming at V came to 5 bases and at J to 5 bases, leaving 10 bases not matched to a gene. Germline V lookup: CDR1 MNHNS, CDR2 SASEGT. The CDR3 runs 15 residues. The CDR3 DNA reads TGTGCCAGCAGTCCGCCCGGACAGGGGACCCACGAGCAGTACTTC. Its translation is CASSPPGQGTHEQYF.

This chain connects TRBV5-1 to TRBJ2-3; possible D gene TRBD2, 6 bases. The germline V gene has CDR1 SGHRS and CDR2 YFSETQ. This CDR3 spans 16 amino acids. Trimming cost V 4 bases and J 0 bases, with 15 bases left between them. The CDR3 protein is CASSLGVADSTDTQYF. Written as DNA, the CDR3 is TGCGCCAGCAGCCTCGGGGTAGCGGATAGCACAGATACGCAGTATTTT.

J is TRBJ1-6 and V is TRBV9; 7 bases are shared with TRBD1. The germline V gene has CDR1 SGDLS and CDR2 YYNGEE. The CDR3 runs 17 residues. Trimming cost V 0 bases and J 8 bases; bases outside gene matches: 11. The CDR3 sequence: CASSVDAQGVNYSPLHF. The CDR3 DNA is TGTGCCAGCAGCGTAGATGCCCAGGGGGTTAATTATTCACCCCTCCACTTT. The whole variable domain, remainder taken from reference TRBV9 and TRBJ1-6, is DSGVTQTPKHLITATGQRVTLRCSPRSGDLSVYWYQQSLDQGLQFLIQYYNGEERAKGNILERFSAQQFPDLHSELNLSSLELGDSALYFCASSVDAQGVNYSPLHFGNGTRLTVT.

The chain has TRBV19 and TRBJ1-1; possibly TRBD1 for D (5 bases). V was trimmed by 4 bases and J by 4 bases, leaving 16 bases between them. CDR3 length: 15 amino acids. CDR1 and CDR2 (germline): LNHDA, SQIVND (reference sequence). The CDR3 region is CASSTASEGLTEAFF. DNA of the CDR3: TGTGCCAGTAGTACCGCAAGCGAGGGACTCACTGAAGCTTTCTTT.

This chain uses TRBV9 with TRBJ2-1; no definite D call. Germline V gene data show CDR1 as SGDLS and CDR2 as YYNGEE. CDR3 length equals 14 residues. Trimming removed 8 bases at V and 0 bases at J, with 12 bases between. Here the CDR3 reads CASRAISSYNEQFF. DNA of the CDR3: TGTGCCAGTCGGGCGATTAGCTCCTACAATGAGCAGTTCTTC. The whole variable domain, remainder taken from reference TRBV9 and TRBJ2-1, is DSGVTQTPKHLITATGQRVTLRCSPRSGDLSVYWYQQSLDQGLQFLIQYYNGEERAKGNILERFSAQQFPDLHSELNLSSLELGDSALYFCASRAISSYNEQFFGPGTRLTVL.

This chain links TRBV28 with TRBJ1-2; TRBD1 agrees at 8 bases. Germline V gene sequence: CDR1 MDHEN, CDR2 SYDVKM. This CDR3 has 14 amino acids. J gave up 14 bases and V 4 bases, and 15 bases lay outside the gene matches. CDR3 amino acids: CASSWAPEGQAGTF. The CDR3, as DNA: TGTGCCAGCAGTTGGGCTCCGGAGGGACAGGCGGGAACCTTC.

The chain combines TRBV29-1 with TRBJ2-3; possibly TRBD2 for D (6 bases). The germline V gene has CDR1 SQVTM and CDR2 ANQGSEA. The CDR3 sequence is 13 residues long. CDR3 in amino acids: CSCSGPGTDTQYF. In DNA form, the CDR3 reads TGCAGTTGTAGCGGCCCAGGGACAGATACGCAGTATTTT.